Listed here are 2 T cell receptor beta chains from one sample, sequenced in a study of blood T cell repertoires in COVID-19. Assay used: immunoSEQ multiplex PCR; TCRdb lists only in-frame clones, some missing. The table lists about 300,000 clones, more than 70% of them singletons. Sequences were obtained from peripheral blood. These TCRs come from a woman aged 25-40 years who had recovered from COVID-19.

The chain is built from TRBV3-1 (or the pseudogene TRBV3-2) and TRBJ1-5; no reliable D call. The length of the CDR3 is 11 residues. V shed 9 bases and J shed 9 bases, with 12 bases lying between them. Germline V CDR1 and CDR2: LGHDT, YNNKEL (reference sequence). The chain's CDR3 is CARTAPGPQHF. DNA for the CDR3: TGTGCCAGAACAGCCCCTGGGCCCCAGCATTTT.

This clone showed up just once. The CDR3, as DNA: TGTGCCATCAGCCCTGCTCGGGGCACCGGGGAGCTGTTTTTT. It encodes CAISPARGTGELFF. This chain connects TRBV10-3 to TRBJ2-2, with D possibly being TRBD2 (5 bases). The CDR3 is 14 residues long. V lost 6 bases, J lost 4 bases, and 12 bases lay in between. Germline V gene sequence: CDR1 ENHRY, CDR2 SYGVKD.